This TCR beta chain was obtained from a study of cytomegalovirus exposure and HLA in healthy donors. Notes on the study in general: Donor immune exposure was known only as CMV serostatus.

The J segment lost 3 bases and the V segment lost 6 bases, leaving 8 bases of the junction unmatched. The CDR3 is 15 amino acids. The germline V gene has CDR1 MNHEY and CDR2 SMNVEV (reference sequence). The PCR had 60 Vbeta and 13 Jbeta primers. TCRdb's copy holds only in-frame clones and misses some; the assay was immunoSEQ multiplex PCR. The sample shows about 84,000 clones, 55% to 65% of them seen only once. Points on this clone: What it binds is unknown.

The chain couples TRBV27 to TRBJ2-1; 7 nucleotides agree with TRBD2. This sequence originates from a woman aged 40 to 49 in good health and CMV-seropositive. Sequenced material: PBMCs. The CDR3 spells CASRDLAVRYNEQFF. The CDR3 DNA follows: TGTGCCAGCAGAGATCTAGCGGTTCGCTACAATGAGCAGTTCTTC.